This T cell receptor beta chain was sequenced in a study of T cell responses to AZD1222 COVID-19 vaccine. General study results and limits: Receipt of two AZD1222 doses was followed by a rise in Spike-specific TCR breadth and depth. Sampled repertoires all dated from after the peak T cell response.

Clones were read by immunoSEQ multiplex PCR, and TCRdb kept only the in-frame ones, dropping some. The table includes 100,000 to 150,000 clones, around 84% detected once. Germline V gene data show CDR1 as SGHNT and CDR2 as YENEEA. The J segment lost 4 bases and the V segment lost 3 bases, leaving 5 bases of the junction unmatched. This CDR3 spans 15 amino acids. On this clone: Its antigen is not identified.

The sequencing used peripheral blood, collected 28 days after the second AZD1222 dose. The chain carries TRBV11-3 and TRBJ1-1, with 10 bases matching TRBD1. This clonotype originated in an adult who received the AZD1222 COVID-19 vaccine. CDR3 in DNA: TGTGCCAGCAGCTTCGGGACAGGGGAGGGCACTGAAGCTTTCTTT. Protein sequence: CASSFGTGEGTEAFF.